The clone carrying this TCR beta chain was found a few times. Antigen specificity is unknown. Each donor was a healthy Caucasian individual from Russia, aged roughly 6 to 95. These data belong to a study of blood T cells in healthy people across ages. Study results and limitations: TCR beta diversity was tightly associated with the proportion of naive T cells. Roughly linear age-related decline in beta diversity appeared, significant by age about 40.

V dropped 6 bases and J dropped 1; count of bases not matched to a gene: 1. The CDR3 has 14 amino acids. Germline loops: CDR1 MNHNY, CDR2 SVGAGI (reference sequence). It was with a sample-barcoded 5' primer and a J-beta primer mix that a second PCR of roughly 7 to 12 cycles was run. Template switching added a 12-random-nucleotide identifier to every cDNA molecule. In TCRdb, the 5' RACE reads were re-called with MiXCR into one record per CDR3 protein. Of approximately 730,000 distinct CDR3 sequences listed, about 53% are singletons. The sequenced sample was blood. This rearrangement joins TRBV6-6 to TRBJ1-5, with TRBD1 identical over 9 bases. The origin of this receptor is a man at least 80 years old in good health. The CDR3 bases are TGTGCCAGCAGGACAGGGGGGAGCAATCAGCCCCAGCATTTT. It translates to CASRTGGSNQPQHF.